This T cell receptor beta chain was observed in a study of shared clonotypes between healthy human individuals. Sequencing was performed with immunoSEQ multiplex PCR; in TCRdb, only in-frame clones are kept and a portion is missing. The data contain around 2.5 million clones, under 95% of them singletons. J gave up 6 bases and V 1 base, and 2 bases lay outside the gene matches. The CDR3 consists of 14 residues. The germline V gene encodes CDR1 SGHKS and CDR2 YYEKEE (reference sequence). The source is a man in his late teens or twenties in good health. Some clones in this sample may be carry-over from other donors' samples. The chain joins TRBV5-5 to TRBJ2-1; 9 bases map to TRBD2. Sequences were obtained from naive CD4+ T cells from PBMCs. Subset meaning: CD45RA+ positively selected. This CDR3 is CASSLLSGGNEQFF. In DNA form, the CDR3 reads TGTGCCAGCAGCTTGCTTAGCGGGGGCAATGAGCAGTTCTTC.